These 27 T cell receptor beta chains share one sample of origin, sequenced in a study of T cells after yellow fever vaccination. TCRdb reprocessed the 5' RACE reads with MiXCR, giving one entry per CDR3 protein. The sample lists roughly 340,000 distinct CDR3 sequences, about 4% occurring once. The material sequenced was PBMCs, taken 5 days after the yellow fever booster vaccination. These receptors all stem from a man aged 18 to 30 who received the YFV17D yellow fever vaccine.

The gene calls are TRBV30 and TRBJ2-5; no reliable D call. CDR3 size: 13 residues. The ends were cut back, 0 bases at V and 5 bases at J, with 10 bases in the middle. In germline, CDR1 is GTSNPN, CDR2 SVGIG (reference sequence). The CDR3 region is CAWSVHIPETQYF. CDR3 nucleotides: TGTGCCTGGAGTGTACACATCCCGGAGACCCAGTACTTC.

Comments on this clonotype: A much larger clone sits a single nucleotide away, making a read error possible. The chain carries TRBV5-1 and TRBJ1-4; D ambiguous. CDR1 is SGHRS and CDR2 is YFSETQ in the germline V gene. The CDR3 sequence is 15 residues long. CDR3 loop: CASSDRGATNEKLIF. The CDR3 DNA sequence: TGCGCCAGCAGCGATCGCGGTGCAACTAATGAAAAACTGATTTTT.

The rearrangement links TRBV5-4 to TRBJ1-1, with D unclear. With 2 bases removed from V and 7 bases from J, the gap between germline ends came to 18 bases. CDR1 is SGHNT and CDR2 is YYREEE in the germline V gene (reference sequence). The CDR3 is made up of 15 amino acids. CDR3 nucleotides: TGTGCCAGCAGCTTCTTCACAGACGGTCGGAATGAAGCTTTCTTT. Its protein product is CASSFFTDGRNEAFF.

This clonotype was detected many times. CDR3 protein: CATLVGLNTEAFF. In nucleotides, the CDR3 is TGTGCTACTCTGGTGGGATTGAACACTGAAGCTTTCTTT. The chain employs TRBV7-9 and TRBJ1-1; D remains unclear. The germline V gene encodes CDR1 SEHNR and CDR2 FQNEAQ (reference sequence). This CDR3 has 13 residues.

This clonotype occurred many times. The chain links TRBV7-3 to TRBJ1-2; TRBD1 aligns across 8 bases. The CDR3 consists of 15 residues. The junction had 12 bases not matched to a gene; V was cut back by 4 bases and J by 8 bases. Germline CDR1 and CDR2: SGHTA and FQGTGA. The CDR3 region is CASSSGQGSFVGYTF. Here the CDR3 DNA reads TGTGCCAGCAGCTCTGGACAGGGCTCCTTCGTGGGCTACACCTTC.

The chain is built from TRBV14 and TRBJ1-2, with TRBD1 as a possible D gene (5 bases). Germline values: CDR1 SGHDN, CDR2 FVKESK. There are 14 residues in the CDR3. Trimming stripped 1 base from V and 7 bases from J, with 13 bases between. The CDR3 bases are TGTGCCAGCAGCCAAGCGGGGAGGGGTTTTGGCTACACCTTC. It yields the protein CASSQAGRGFGYTF.

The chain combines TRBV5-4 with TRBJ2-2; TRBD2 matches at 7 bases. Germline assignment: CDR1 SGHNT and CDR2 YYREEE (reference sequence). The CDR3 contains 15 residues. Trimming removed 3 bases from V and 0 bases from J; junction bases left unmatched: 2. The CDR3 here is CASSYGTTNTGELFF. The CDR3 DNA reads TGTGCCAGCAGCTACGGGACTACGAACACCGGGGAGCTGTTTTTT. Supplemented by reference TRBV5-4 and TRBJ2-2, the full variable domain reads ETGVTQSPTHLIKTRGQQVTLRCSSQSGHNTVSWYQQALGQGPQFIFQYYREEENGRGNFPPRFSGLQFPNYSSELNVNALELDDSALYLCASSYGTTNTGELFFGEGSRLTVL.

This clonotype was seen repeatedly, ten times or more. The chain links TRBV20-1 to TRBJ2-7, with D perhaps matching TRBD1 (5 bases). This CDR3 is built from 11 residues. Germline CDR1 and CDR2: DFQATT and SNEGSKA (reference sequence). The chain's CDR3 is CSLLGRYEQYV. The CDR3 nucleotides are TGCAGCCTATTGGGGCGCTACGAGCAGTACGTC.

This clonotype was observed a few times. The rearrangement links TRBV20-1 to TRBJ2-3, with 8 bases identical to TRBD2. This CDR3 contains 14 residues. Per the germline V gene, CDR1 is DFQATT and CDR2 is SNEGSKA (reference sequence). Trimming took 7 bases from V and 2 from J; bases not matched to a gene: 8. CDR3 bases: TGCAGTGTGCGGACTAGCCTTATCACAGATACGCAGTATTTT. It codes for CSVRTSLITDTQYF.

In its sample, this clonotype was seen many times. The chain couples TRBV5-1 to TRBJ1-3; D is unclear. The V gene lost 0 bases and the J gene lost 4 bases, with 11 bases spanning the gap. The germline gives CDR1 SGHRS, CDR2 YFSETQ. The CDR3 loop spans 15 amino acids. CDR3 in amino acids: CASSLGEAGGNTIYF. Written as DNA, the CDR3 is TGCGCCAGCAGCTTGGGAGAGGCTGGGGGAAACACCATATATTTT.

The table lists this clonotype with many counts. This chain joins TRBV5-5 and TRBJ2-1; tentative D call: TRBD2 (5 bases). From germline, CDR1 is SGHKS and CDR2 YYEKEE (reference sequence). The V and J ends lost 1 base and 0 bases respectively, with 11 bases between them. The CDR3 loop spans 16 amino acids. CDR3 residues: CASSLQPGSSYNEQFF. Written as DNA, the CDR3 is TGTGCCAGCAGCTTGCAACCGGGGAGCTCCTACAATGAGCAGTTCTTC. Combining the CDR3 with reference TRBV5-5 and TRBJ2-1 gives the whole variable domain DAGVTQSPTHLIKTRGQQVTLRCSPISGHKSVSWYQQVLGQGPQFIFQYYEKEERGRGNFPDRFSARQFPNYSSELNVNALLLGDSALYLCASSLQPGSSYNEQFFGPGTRLTVL.

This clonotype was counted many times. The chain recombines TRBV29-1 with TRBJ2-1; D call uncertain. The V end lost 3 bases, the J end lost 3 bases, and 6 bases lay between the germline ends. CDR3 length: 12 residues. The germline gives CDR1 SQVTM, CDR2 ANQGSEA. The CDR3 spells CSVDSLYNEQFF. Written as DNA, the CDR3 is TGCAGCGTTGACTCTCTCTACAATGAGCAGTTCTTC.

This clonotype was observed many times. The CDR3 DNA follows: TGTGCCAGTACGGGGGGCAGGGGTGAAACAGATACGCAGTATTTT. It is translated as CASTGGRGETDTQYF. The chain is built from TRBV7-2 and TRBJ2-3; tentative D call: TRBD2 (7 bases). CDR3 length: 15 amino acids. With 9 bases removed from V and 3 bases from J, the gap between germline ends came to 19 bases. Germline values: CDR1 SGHTA, CDR2 FQGNSA.

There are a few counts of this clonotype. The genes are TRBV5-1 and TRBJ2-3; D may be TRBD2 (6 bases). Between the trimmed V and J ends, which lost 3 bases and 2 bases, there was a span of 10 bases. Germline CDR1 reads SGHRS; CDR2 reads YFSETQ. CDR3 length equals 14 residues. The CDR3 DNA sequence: TGCGCCAGCAGCTCCGGGGACTTCACAGATACGCAGTATTTT. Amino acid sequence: CASSSGDFTDTQYF.

The CDR3 reads CSALRFPHPLNEMTGANTGELFF. The CDR3 nucleotides are TGCAGCGCCCTAAGATTCCCACACCCCCTGAACGAAATGACAGGGGCGAACACCGGGGAGCTGTTTTTT. The chain has TRBV29-1 and TRBJ2-2; 8 bases align to TRBD1. CDR1 is SQVTM and CDR2 is ANQGSEA in the germline V gene. Trimming cost V 7 bases and J 0 bases; bases outside gene matches: 31. The CDR3 is made up of 23 amino acids.

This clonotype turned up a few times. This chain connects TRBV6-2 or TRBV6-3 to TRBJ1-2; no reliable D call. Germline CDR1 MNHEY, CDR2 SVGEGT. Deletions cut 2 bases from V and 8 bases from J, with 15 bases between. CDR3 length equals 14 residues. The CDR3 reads CASSYRHGVGGYTF. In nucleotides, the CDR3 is TGTGCCAGCAGTTACCGCCACGGGGTTGGAGGCTACACCTTC.

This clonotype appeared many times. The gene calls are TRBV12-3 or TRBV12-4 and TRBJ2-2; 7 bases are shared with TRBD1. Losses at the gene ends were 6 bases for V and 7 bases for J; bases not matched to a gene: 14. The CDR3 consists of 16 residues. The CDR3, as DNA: TGTGCCAGCAGCCCCCGAGAGGGGGCCTTCGGCGGGGAGCTGTTTTTT. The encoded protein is CASSPREGAFGGELFF.

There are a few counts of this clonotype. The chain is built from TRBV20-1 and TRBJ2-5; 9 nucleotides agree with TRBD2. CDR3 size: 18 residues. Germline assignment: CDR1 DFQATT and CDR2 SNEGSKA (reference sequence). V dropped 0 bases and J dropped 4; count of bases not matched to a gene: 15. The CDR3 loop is CSAREASGGNNGGETQYF. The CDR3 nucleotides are TGCAGTGCTAGAGAGGCGAGCGGGGGGAATAATGGCGGAGAGACCCAGTACTTC.

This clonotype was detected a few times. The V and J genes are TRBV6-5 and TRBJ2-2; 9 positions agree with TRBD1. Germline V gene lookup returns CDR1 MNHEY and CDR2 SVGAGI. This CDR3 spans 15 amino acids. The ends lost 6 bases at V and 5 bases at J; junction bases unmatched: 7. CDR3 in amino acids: CASSPTTGGTGELFF. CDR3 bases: TGTGCCAGCAGCCCAACGACAGGGGGAACCGGGGAGCTGTTTTTT.

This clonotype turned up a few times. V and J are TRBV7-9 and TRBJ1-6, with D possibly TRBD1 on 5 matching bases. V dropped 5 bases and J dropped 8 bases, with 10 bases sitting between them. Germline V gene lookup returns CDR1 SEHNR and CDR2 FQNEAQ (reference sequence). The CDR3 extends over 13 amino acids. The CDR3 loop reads CASSVTGDSPLHF. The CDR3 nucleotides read TGTGCCAGCAGCGTTACAGGCGATTCACCCCTCCACTTT. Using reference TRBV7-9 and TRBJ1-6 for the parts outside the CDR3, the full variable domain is DTGVSQNPRHKITKRGQNVTFRCDPISEHNRLYWYRQTLGQGPEFLTYFQNEAQLEKSRLLSDRFSAERPKGSFSTLEIQRTEQGDSAMYLCASSVTGDSPLHFGNGTRLTVT.

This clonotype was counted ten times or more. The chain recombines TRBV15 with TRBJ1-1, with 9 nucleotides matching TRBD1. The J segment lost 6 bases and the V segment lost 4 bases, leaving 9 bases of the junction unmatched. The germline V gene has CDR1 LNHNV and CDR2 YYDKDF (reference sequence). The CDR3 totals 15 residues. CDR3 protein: CATSKDRTGVPEAFF. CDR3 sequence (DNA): TGTGCCACCAGCAAAGACCGGACAGGGGTCCCTGAAGCTTTCTTT.

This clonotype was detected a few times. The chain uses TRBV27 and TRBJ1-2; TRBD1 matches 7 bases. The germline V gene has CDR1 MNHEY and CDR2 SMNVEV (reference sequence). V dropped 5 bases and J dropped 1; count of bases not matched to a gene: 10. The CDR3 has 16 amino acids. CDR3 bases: TGTGCCAGCAGTCGCTCGGGACAGACCTTTAACTATGGCTACACCTTC. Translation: CASSRSGQTFNYGYTF.

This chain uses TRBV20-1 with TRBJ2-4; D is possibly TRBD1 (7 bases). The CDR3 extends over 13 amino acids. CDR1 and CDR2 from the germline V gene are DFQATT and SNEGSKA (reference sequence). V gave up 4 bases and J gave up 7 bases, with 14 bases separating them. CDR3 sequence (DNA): TGCAGTGCTATCGGCAGGGGGAGGAACATTCAGTACTTC. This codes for CSAIGRGRNIQYF.

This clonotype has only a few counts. The CDR3 DNA reads as TGCGCCAGCAGCTTAGGAGTGGGCGGGGAGCTGTTTTTT. It encodes CASSLGVGGELFF. This sequence joins TRBV5-1 and TRBJ2-2, with D uncertain. Per the germline V gene, CDR1 is SGHRS and CDR2 is YFSETQ. CDR3 length: 13 amino acids. Trimming cost V 2 bases and J 7 bases, with 9 bases left between them.

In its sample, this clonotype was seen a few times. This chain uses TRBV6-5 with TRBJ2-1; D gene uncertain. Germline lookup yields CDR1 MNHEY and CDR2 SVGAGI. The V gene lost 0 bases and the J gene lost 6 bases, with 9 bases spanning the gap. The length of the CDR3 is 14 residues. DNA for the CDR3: TGTGCCAGCAGTTACTCGACCCCTCCCAATGAGCAGTTCTTC. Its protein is CASSYSTPPNEQFF.

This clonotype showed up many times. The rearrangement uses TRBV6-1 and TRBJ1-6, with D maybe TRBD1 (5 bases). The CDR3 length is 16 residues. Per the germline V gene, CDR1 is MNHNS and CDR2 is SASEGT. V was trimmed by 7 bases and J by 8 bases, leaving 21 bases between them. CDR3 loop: CASKAMAGRIDSPLHF. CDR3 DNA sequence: TGTGCCAGCAAGGCGATGGCAGGGAGGATTGATTCACCCCTCCACTTT.

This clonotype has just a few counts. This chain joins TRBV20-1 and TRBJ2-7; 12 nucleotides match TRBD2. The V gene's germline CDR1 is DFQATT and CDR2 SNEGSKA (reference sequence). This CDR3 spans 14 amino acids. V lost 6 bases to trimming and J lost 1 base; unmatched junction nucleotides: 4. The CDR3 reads CSATTSGGSYEQYF. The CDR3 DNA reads TGCAGTGCCACAACTAGCGGGGGGTCCTACGAGCAGTACTTC.